This TCR beta chain originates from a study of T-cell reconstitution after alpha-beta-depleted transplantation in children. Unique molecular identifiers tagged the TCRbeta library. Each CDR3 protein is one row after TCRdb ran MiXCR on the PCR reads. The table records 450,000 to 600,000 distinct CDR3 sequences, 18% of them present only once. In this sample, this clonotype turned up a few times. The CDR3 is 13 amino acids. V was pared by 8 bases and J by 3 bases, with 13 bases between. Germline V gene data show CDR1 as SGHVS and CDR2 as FNYEAQ. The source of this sequence is a human donor who donated a stem cell graft to a child with acute lymphoblastic leukemia. This sample comprised PBMCs from the stem cell graft donor, obtained from the stem cell graft. The chain recombines TRBV7-6 with TRBJ2-5; D is ambiguous. CDR3 nucleotide sequence: TGTGCCAGCCACCCAGGTCCCGAAGAGACCCAGTACTTC. This gives the protein CASHPGPEETQYF.